This TCR beta chain originates from a study of resident and recirculating memory T cells in vitiligo. About the study: Shave-biopsy epidermis from lesional and nonlesional skin was sequenced alongside PBMCs.

Libraries were prepared by immunoSEQ multiplex PCR; TCRdb keeps only in-frame clonotypes and omits some of them. The top ten clones hold about 4.9% of a sample with tens of thousands of clones, 90% to 95% of them seen once. Trimming took 1 base from V and 6 from J, leaving 11 bases between them. Germline loops: CDR1 MNHEY, CDR2 SMNVEV (reference sequence). The CDR3 sequence is 14 residues long. Sample: blood. The chain uses TRBV27 and TRBJ2-3; perhaps TRBD1 as D (7 bases). This TCR was recovered from a male donor with vitiligo. The CDR3 sequence: CASSLLTGRDTQYF. In nucleotides, the CDR3 is TGTGCCAGCAGTTTATTGACAGGGAGGGATACGCAGTATTTT.